This paragraph reports one TCR beta chain. The sample is drawn from a study of blood T cell repertoires in COVID-19. Across the study: Donors in the United States, Italy and Spain gave samples during acute or convalescent COVID-19.

Trimming removed 5 bases from V and 3 bases from J; junction bases left unmatched: 8. CDR1 is MNHEY and CDR2 is SMNVEV in the germline V gene (reference sequence). The CDR3 consists of 17 residues. The assay was immunoSEQ multiplex PCR, and TCRdb's table has in-frame clones only and misses some. Of some 120,000 clones in the sample, about 88% were seen once. The specimen sequenced was peripheral blood. The TCR sequence derives from an elderly woman with acute or convalescent COVID-19. V gene TRBV27 combines with J gene TRBJ2-1, with 12 bases lining up with TRBD2. The DNA of the CDR3 is TGTGCCAGCAGTCCCCTAGCGGGGGGGCTAAACTACAATGAGCAGTTCTTC. The encoded protein is CASSPLAGGLNYNEQFF.